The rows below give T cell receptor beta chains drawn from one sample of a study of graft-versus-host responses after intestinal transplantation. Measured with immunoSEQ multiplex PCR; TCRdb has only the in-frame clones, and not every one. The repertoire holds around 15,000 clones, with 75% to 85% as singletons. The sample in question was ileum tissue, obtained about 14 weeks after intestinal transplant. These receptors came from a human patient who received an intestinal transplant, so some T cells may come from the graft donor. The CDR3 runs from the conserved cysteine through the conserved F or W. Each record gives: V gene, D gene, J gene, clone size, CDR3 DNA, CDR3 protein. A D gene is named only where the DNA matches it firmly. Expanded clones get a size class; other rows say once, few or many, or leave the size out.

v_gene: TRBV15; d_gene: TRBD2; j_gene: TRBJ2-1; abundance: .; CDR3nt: TGTGCCACCAGCTCGCTAGCGGGAGGGATTGTTTACAATGAGCAGTTCTTC; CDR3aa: CATSSLAGGIVYNEQFF
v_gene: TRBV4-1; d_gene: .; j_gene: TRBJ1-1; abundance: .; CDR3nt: TGCGCCAGCAGCCTGACCTTTCAGCAGAACACTGAAGCTTTCTTT; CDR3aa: CASSLTFQQNTEAFF
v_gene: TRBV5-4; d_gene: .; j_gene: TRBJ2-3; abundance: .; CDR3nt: TGTGCCAGCCCCTCGCTGGGTGGAGATACGCAGTATTTT; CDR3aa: CASPSLGGDTQYF
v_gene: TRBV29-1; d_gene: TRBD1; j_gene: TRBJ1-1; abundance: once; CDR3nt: TGCAGCGTCGTCAGGCGAATGGGACAGCGCGCTTTCTTT; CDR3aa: CSVVRRMGQRAFF
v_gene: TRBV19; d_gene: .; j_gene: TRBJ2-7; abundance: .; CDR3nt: TGTGCCAGTAGTGGGCACAGTCGCTACGAGCAGTACTTC; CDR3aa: CASSGHSRYEQYF
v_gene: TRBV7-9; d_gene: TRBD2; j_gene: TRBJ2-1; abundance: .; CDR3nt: TGTGCCAGCAGCTTAGTATTGAGCGGGAGACGGACCAATGAGCAGTTCTTC; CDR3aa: CASSLVLSGRRTNEQFF
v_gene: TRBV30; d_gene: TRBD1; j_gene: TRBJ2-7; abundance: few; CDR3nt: TGTGCCTGGAGCGACGGGACAGGGGGAATAGACGAGCAGTACTTC; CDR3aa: CAWSDGTGGIDEQYF
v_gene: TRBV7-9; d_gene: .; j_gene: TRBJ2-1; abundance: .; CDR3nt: TGTGCCAGCAGCTTTGGCCCGCGACTTTACAATGAGCAGTTCTTC; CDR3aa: CASSFGPRLYNEQFF
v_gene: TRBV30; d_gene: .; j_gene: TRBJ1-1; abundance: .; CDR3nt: TGTGCCTGGACGCAGGGGATCTGGACTGAAGCTTTCTTT; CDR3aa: CAWTQGIWTEAFF
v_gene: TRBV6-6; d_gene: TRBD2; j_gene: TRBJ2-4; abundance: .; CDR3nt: TGTGCCAGCAGTTACTCGACTAGCCAGGCCAAAAACATTCAGTACTTC; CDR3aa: CASSYSTSQAKNIQYF
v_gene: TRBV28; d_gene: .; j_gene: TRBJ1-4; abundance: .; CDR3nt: TGTGCCAGCAGCTCTATTCTAAGAGAGGAAAAACTGTTTTTT; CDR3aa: CASSSILREEKLFF
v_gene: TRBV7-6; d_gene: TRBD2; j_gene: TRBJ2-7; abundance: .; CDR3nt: TGTGCCAGCAGCTTAAGTCCGGGACTAGCGCCTAACTCCTACGAGCAGTACTTC; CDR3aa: CASSLSPGLAPNSYEQYF
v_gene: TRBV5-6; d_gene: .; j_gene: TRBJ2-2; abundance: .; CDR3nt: TGTGCCAGCAGCTACTACACCGGGGAGCTGTTTTTT; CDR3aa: CASSYYTGELFF
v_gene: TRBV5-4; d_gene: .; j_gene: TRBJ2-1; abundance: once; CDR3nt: TGTGCCAGCAGCTTGGTTCACAGGGTGGCCCTCTACAATGAGCAGTTCTTC; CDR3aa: CASSLVHRVALYNEQFF
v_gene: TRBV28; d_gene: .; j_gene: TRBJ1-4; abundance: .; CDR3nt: TGTGCCAGCACCCCAGGGACGGTTATTAATGAAAAACTGTTTTTT; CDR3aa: CASTPGTVINEKLFF
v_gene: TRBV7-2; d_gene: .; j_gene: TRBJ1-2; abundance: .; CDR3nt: TGTGCCAGCAGCGTAAGACAGGTTTATGGCTACACCTTC; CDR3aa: CASSVRQVYGYTF
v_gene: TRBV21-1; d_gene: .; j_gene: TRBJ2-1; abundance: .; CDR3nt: TGTGCCAGCATCCCAGCGGGAGTTGTGGCGGATGAGCAGTTCTTC; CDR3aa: CASIPAGVVADEQFF
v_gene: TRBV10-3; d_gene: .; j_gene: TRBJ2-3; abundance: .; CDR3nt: TGTGCCATCAGTGGTGAAGCTAGCACAGATACGCAGTATTTT; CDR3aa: CAISGEASTDTQYF
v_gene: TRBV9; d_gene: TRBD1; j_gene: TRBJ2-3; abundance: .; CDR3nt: TGTGCCAGCAGCGTCCCGAGACAGGGAGGCACAGATACGCAGTATTTT; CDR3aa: CASSVPRQGGTDTQYF
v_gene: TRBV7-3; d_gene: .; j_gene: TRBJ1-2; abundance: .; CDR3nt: TGTGCCAGCAGCTCCCGACCGAACTATGGCTACACCTTC; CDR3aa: CASSSRPNYGYTF
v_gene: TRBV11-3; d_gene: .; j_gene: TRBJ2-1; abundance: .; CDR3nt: TGTGCCAGCAGCTTAACCAGTAGCTCCTACAATGAGCAGTTCTTC; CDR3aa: CASSLTSSSYNEQFF
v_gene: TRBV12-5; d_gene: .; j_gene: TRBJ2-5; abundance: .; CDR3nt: TGTGCTAGTGGTTTGGTACGTATCGGGAGTGAGCAAGAGACCCAGTACTTC; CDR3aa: CASGLVRIGSEQETQYF
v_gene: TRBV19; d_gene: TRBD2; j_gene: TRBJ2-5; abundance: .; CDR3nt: TGTGCCAGTAGTATTGCGGGAGGTTCGGGGGAGACCCAGTACTTC; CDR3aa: CASSIAGGSGETQYF
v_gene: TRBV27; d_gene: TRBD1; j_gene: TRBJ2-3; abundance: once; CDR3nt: TGTGCCAGCAGTCCAGACAGGGGGCGATGGGTGGGAGATACGCAGTATTTT; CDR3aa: CASSPDRGRWVGDTQYF
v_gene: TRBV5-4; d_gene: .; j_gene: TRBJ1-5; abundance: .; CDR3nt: TGTGCCAGCAGCTTTGTCGGGTGGTCCGAAGGGCTTGGTCAGCCCCAGCATTTT; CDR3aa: CASSFVGWSEGLGQPQHF
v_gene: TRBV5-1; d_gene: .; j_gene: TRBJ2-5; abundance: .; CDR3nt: TGCGCCAGCAGCTTGGTGGCCAAACCGGAACAAGAGACCCAGTACTTC; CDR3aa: CASSLVAKPEQETQYF
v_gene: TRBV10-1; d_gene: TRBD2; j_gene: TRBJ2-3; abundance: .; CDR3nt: TGCGCCAGCAGTCCAAGCGGGAGGCCAGATACGCAGTATTTT; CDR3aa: CASSPSGRPDTQYF
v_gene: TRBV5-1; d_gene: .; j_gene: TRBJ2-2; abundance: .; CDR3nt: TGCGCCAGCAGCCTTGGGAGGGGGACCGGGGAGCTGTTTTTT; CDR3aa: CASSLGRGTGELFF
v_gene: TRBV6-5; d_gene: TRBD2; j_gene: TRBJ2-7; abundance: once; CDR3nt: TGTGCCAGCAGTCCGAGGCGGGAGGGGGTCTACGAGCAGTACTTC; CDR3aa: CASSPRREGVYEQYF
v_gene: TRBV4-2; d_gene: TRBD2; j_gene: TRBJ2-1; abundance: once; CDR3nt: TGTGCCAGCAGCCAAGAATGGGCGGGAGAGCCCTACAATGAGCAGTTCTTC; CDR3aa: CASSQEWAGEPYNEQFF
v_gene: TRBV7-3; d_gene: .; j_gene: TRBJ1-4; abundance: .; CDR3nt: TGTGCCAGCAGCTCCCTATTAGTGAGTGAAAAACTGTTTTTT; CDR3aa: CASSSLLVSEKLFF
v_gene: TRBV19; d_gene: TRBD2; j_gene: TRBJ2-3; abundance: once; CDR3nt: TGTGCCAGTAGTTACTTTTCCGGGGGGTTCCCCTATACGCAGTATTTT; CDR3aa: CASSYFSGGFPYTQYF